The clone carrying this T cell receptor (beta chain) has only a few counts. These data are taken from a study of OX40 agonist ivuxolimab in advanced cancers. Germline V gives CDR1 SQVTM, CDR2 ANQGSEA. Trimming took 4 bases from V and 0 from J, leaving 10 bases between them. CDR3 size: 14 residues. The method was immunoSEQ multiplex PCR; TCRdb's version includes in-frame clones alone and lacks a portion of them. The profile shows 25,000 to 30,000 clones, approximately 78% of them singletons. This TCR was recovered from an adult with an advanced solid tumor such as melanoma, head and neck, liver or kidney cancer. The V and J genes are TRBV29-1 and TRBJ2-1; TRBD1 might be the D (6 bases). The input for sequencing was CD4+ or CD8+ T cells sorted from blood, taken in a trial of the OX40 agonist ivuxolimab. CDR3 sequence (DNA): TGCAGCGTTGTAGCAGGGGACTCCTACAATGAGCAGTTCTTC. This codes for CSVVAGDSYNEQFF.